A selection of T cell receptor beta chains follows, all from one sample in a study of CD8+ T cells in alopecia areata. Data came from immunoSEQ multiplex PCR; TCRdb stores just in-frame clones and leaves some out. The data contain over 60,000 clones, around 42% of them singletons. The sample consisted of CD8+ T cells sorted from blood, taken at approximately week 37, from a patient treated with tofacitinib. All receptors come from a human donor with alopecia areata. Both conserved end residues are part of each CDR3. The D gene is left open where the match is weak. Expanded clones are given a class, and other clones once, few, many or no size at all.

>-|few|TRBV5-6|TRBJ1-2
TGTGCCAGCAGCTTGTCGGCGGTCAGGAGCAGGGGCTACACCTTC
CASSLSAVRSRGYTF
>-|-|TRBV7-2|TRBJ2-1
TGTGCCAGCAGCCACCCACCCCTTTTGGCCTACAATGAGCAGTTCTTC
CASSHPPLLAYNEQFF
>-|few|TRBV9|TRBJ2-3
TGTGCCAGCAGCCGGTGGGGGGACACAGATACGCAGTATTTT
CASSRWGDTDTQYF
>TRBD1|-|TRBV9|TRBJ2-1
TGTGCCAGCAGCAGATCCGGGACAGTGAACAATGAGCAGTTCTTC
CASSRSGTVNNEQFF
>TRBD1|-|TRBV6-5|TRBJ1-5
TGTGCCAGCAGTCAGGGGGCTCCTGGCAATCAGCCCCAGCATTTT
CASSQGAPGNQPQHF
>TRBD2|-|TRBV2|TRBJ2-1
TGTGCCACGACTAGCGGGATGCCCTCCTACAATGAGCAGTTCTTC
CATTSGMPSYNEQFF
>-|-|TRBV30|TRBJ2-2
TGTGCCTGGAGTGTACGTACCGGGGAGCTGTTTTTT
CAWSVRTGELFF
>-|-|TRBV5-6|TRBJ2-6
TGTGCCAGCAGCTTGGGAGTGAGCGGGGCCAACGTCCTGACTTTC
CASSLGVSGANVLTF
>-|-|TRBV19|TRBJ1-5
TGTGCCAGTAGTAACCGACAGGAGGTCCCCCAGCCCCAGCATTTT
CASSNRQEVPQPQHF
>TRBD2|-|TRBV29-1|TRBJ2-2
TGCAGCGTTGAAGATGGAATAGCGGGGAACACCGGGGAGCTGTTTTTT
CSVEDGIAGNTGELFF
>-|-|TRBV5-1|TRBJ1-5
TGCGCCAGCAGCTCCGGTGGCAATCAGCCCCAGCATTTT
CASSSGGNQPQHF
>-|-|TRBV7-8|TRBJ2-1
TGTGCCAGCAGCACTGGACGTTGGAATGAGCAGTTCTTC
CASSTGRWNEQFF
>-|-|TRBV30|TRBJ2-3
TGTGCCTGGAGTGGGAGAGGGGAGGCAGATACGCAGTATTTT
CAWSGRGEADTQYF